The next 30 T cell receptor beta chains were all read from a single sample in a study of cytomegalovirus exposure and HLA in healthy donors. Generated by immunoSEQ multiplex PCR, the TCRdb table keeps only in-frame clones and is missing some. In the table there are under 250,000 clones, just over 90% of which are singletons. The sequencing input was PBMCs. All receptors derive from a woman younger than 35 in good health and CMV-seronegative.

The chain carries TRBV27 and TRBJ2-7; D remains ambiguous. Looked up from germline, CDR1 is MNHEY and CDR2 is SMNVEV (reference sequence). V lost 2 bases and J 0 bases, leaving 11 bases between the germline ends. The CDR3 covers 15 residues. Here the CDR3 reads CASSLIGQLSYEQYF. The CDR3 coding sequence is TGTGCCAGCAGTTTAATCGGTCAACTCTCCTACGAGCAGTACTTC.

This chain links TRBV27 with TRBJ1-5; a possible D gene is TRBD1 (5 bases). Trimming shortened V by 4 bases and J by 7 bases, and 11 bases separated the two germline ends. The length of the CDR3 is 13 residues. From germline, CDR1 is MNHEY and CDR2 SMNVEV (reference sequence). The CDR3 sequence is CASSWQGGQPQHF. The DNA of the CDR3 is TGTGCCAGCAGTTGGCAGGGAGGACAGCCCCAGCATTTT.

The V call is TRBV19, the J call TRBJ1-5; the D gene is possibly TRBD1 (6 bases). Between the trimmed V and J ends, which lost 8 bases and 0 bases, there was a span of 14 bases. CDR3 length: 15 amino acids. Germline assignment: CDR1 LNHDA and CDR2 SQIVND (reference sequence). The CDR3 loop reads CASGIQGPSNQPQHF. CDR3 nucleotide sequence: TGTGCCAGTGGGATACAGGGACCTAGCAATCAGCCCCAGCATTTT. Full variable domain (remainder filled in from reference TRBV19 and TRBJ1-5): DGGITQSPKYLFRKEGQNVTLSCEQNLNHDAMYWYRQDPGQGLRLIYYSQIVNDFQKGDIAEGYSVSREKKESFPLTVTSAQKNPTAFYLCASGIQGPSNQPQHFGDGTRLSIL.

V and J are TRBV4-1 and TRBJ2-7; TRBD2 agrees at 9 bases. V gave up 2 bases and J gave up 5 bases; unmatched junction bases: 13. This CDR3 comprises 17 residues. CDR1 MGHRA and CDR2 YSYEKL come from the germline V gene. CDR3 in amino acids: CASSQFVTGAGGHEQYF. DNA of the CDR3: TGCGCCAGCAGCCAATTTGTAACCGGAGCGGGAGGTCACGAGCAGTACTTC.

The V and J genes are TRBV29-1 and TRBJ2-7; D possibly corresponds to TRBD2 (6 bases). The ends were cut back, 0 bases at V and 2 bases at J, with 23 bases in the middle. The CDR3 has 18 residues. Germline V CDR1 and CDR2: SQVTM, ANQGSEA. The CDR3 DNA reads TGCAGCGTTGAAGATCCCGAAACCCCGGGACTCCTTCCCTACGAGCAGTACTTC. Translated, it gives CSVEDPETPGLLPYEQYF.

The J gene is TRBJ2-7, the V gene TRBV19; a possible D gene is TRBD1 (6 bases). CDR1 is LNHDA and CDR2 is SQIVND in the germline V gene (reference sequence). The V end lost 6 bases, the J end lost 1 base, and 13 bases lay between the germline ends. This CDR3 spans 14 amino acids. In DNA form, the CDR3 reads TGTGCCAGTAGCGGCGACAGGCGATCCTACGAGCAGTACTTC. Translating it yields CASSGDRRSYEQYF. Using reference TRBV19 and TRBJ2-7 for the parts outside the CDR3, the full variable domain is DGGITQSPKYLFRKEGQNVTLSCEQNLNHDAMYWYRQDPGQGLRLIYYSQIVNDFQKGDIAEGYSVSREKKESFPLTVTSAQKNPTAFYLCASSGDRRSYEQYFGPGTRLTVT.

The rearrangement uses TRBV18 and TRBJ2-5; unclear D gene. The CDR3 spans 13 residues. Deletions cut 5 bases from V and 1 base from J, with 8 bases between. CDR1 and CDR2 (germline): KGHSH, LQKENI. In DNA, the CDR3 is TGTGCCAGCTCATTCGGTATCCAAGAGACCCAGTACTTC. Encoded protein: CASSFGIQETQYF.

This chain uses TRBV16 with TRBJ1-5; maybe TRBD1 (5 bases). Germline lookup yields CDR1 KGHSY and CDR2 FQNENV. The CDR3 consists of 15 residues. V lost 4 bases and J lost 0, with 10 bases in between. The CDR3 sequence is CASSPPGSSNQPQHF. The CDR3 DNA sequence: TGTGCCAGCAGCCCACCAGGGTCTAGCAATCAGCCCCAGCATTTT.

The chain links TRBV5-4 to TRBJ1-1; TRBD1 matches 10 bases. Trimming cost V 9 bases and J 6 bases; bases outside gene matches: 14. The V gene's germline CDR1 is SGHNT and CDR2 YYREEE (reference sequence). The CDR3 has 15 amino acids. CDR3 amino acids: CATDTRDRGIPEAFF. The DNA of the CDR3 is TGTGCCACCGACACCCGGGACAGGGGTATTCCTGAAGCTTTCTTT.

The V call is TRBV2, the J call TRBJ2-7, with 16 bases lining up with TRBD2. The CDR3 runs 16 residues. J gave up 4 bases and V 2 bases, and 2 bases lay outside the gene matches. Germline CDR1 is SNHLY and CDR2 is FYNNEI. The CDR3 loop reads CASSEMGLAGGYEQYF. In DNA form, the CDR3 reads TGTGCCAGCAGTGAAATGGGACTAGCGGGAGGGTACGAGCAGTACTTC.

V gene TRBV9 combines with J gene TRBJ1-1, with 7 nucleotides matching TRBD1. Losses at the gene ends were 4 bases for V and 5 bases for J; bases not matched to a gene: 8. Germline V gene data show CDR1 as SGDLS and CDR2 as YYNGEE. The CDR3 sequence is 14 residues long. Written as DNA, the CDR3 is TGTGCCAGCAGCACGACAGGGTCGGGAACTGAAGCTTTCTTT. It is translated as CASSTTGSGTEAFF.

In its sample, this clone was seen a few times. V usage is TRBV5-8 and J usage is TRBJ2-1; D not resolved. CDR1 SGHTS and CDR2 YDEGEE come from the germline V gene. Trimming took off 5 bases at V and 0 bases at J, with 9 bases between the two ends. The CDR3 spans 14 residues. In nucleotides, the CDR3 is TGTGCCAGCAGGCGGATGAGCTCCTACAATGAGCAGTTCTTC. This sequence encodes CASRRMSSYNEQFF.

This chain links TRBV7-2 with TRBJ1-3; 8 bases map to TRBD1. V was clipped by 4 bases and J by 0 bases; unmatched bases: 5. The CDR3 extends over 16 amino acids. CDR1 is SGHTA and CDR2 is FQGNSA in the germline V gene. The CDR3 DNA is TGTGCCAGCAGCTCGGACAGGGCTTACTCTGGAAACACCATATATTTT. Translating it yields CASSSDRAYSGNTIYF.

The J gene is TRBJ2-1, the V gene TRBV9; D perhaps matches TRBD1 (7 bases). There are 15 residues in the CDR3. Per the germline V gene, CDR1 is SGDLS and CDR2 is YYNGEE. With 4 bases removed from V and 4 bases from J, the gap between germline ends came to 15 bases. In DNA, the CDR3 is TGTGCCAGCAGCCCCCCAGGGGGGCTTTACAATGAGCAGTTCTTC. Protein sequence: CASSPPGGLYNEQFF.

The chain carries TRBV27 and TRBJ1-3; 8 bases fit TRBD1. Germline-derived CDR1 and CDR2 are MNHEY and SMNVEV (reference sequence). The V segment lost 5 bases and the J segment 4 bases; nucleotides outside the gene matches: 13. The CDR3 sequence is 17 residues long. The CDR3 region is CASSPSLRTGNGNTIYF. The CDR3 DNA reads TGTGCCAGCAGTCCTTCCCTAAGGACAGGGAACGGAAACACCATATATTTT.

The rearrangement joins TRBV15 to TRBJ2-2, with D hard to call. The V gene lost 0 bases and the J gene lost 5 bases, with 10 bases spanning the gap. Germline loops: CDR1 LNHNV, CDR2 YYDKDF (reference sequence). The CDR3 is 15 amino acids. The CDR3 nucleotides are TGTGCCACCAGCAGAGATGCCTCCAGAACCGGGGAGCTGTTTTTT. This codes for CATSRDASRTGELFF.

This clone was seen only once. CDR3 sequence reads: CASSLAGTGDQPQHF. As DNA, the CDR3 is TGCGCCAGCAGCTTGGCGGGGACAGGGGATCAGCCCCAGCATTTT. The V and J genes are TRBV5-1 and TRBJ1-5, with 10 bases fitting TRBD1. V shed 0 bases and J 5 bases; nucleotides not matched to a gene: 2. The CDR3 contains 15 residues. Germline lookup yields CDR1 SGHRS and CDR2 YFSETQ.

The CDR3 reads CASRNVVAGDLYSNQPQHF. The DNA of the CDR3 is TGTGCCAGCAGAAACGTTGTGGCAGGGGACCTCTATAGCAATCAGCCCCAGCATTTT. V and J are TRBV28 and TRBJ1-5; possible D gene TRBD1, 6 bases. Trimming took 6 bases from V and 0 from J, leaving 24 bases between them. The CDR3 spans 19 residues. The germline CDR1 and CDR2 sequences are MDHEN and SYDVKM. Variable domain in full (rest from reference TRBV28 and TRBJ1-5): DVKVTQSSRYLVKRTGEKVFLECVQDMDHENMFWYRQDPGLGLRLIYFSYDVKMKEKGDIPEGYSVSREKKERFSLILESASTNQTSMYLCASRNVVAGDLYSNQPQHFGDGTRLSIL.

V gene TRBV4-2 combines with J gene TRBJ2-1, with TRBD2 identical over 9 bases. CDR1 and CDR2 from the germline V gene are LGHNA and YNFKEQ. The CDR3 runs to 19 residues. Trimming took 2 bases from V and 2 from J; bases not matched to a gene: 13. In DNA, the CDR3 is TGTGCCAGCAGCCAACTTGGGAATAGCGGGAGCTTTGCCTACAATGAGCAGTTCTTC. Translating it yields CASSQLGNSGSFAYNEQFF.

V gene TRBV7-9 combines with J gene TRBJ2-1; D call uncertain. The CDR3 consists of 13 residues. V gave up 3 bases and J gave up 8 bases, with 11 bases separating them. CDR1 is SEHNR, CDR2 FQNEAQ, per germline (reference sequence). The CDR3 reads CASSFGWADEQFF. DNA of the CDR3: TGTGCCAGCAGCTTTGGATGGGCTGATGAGCAGTTCTTC.

In this sample, this clone turned up once. The chain combines TRBV6-1 with TRBJ2-1, with unresolved D. Germline loops: CDR1 MNHNS, CDR2 SASEGT. The CDR3 is made up of 14 amino acids. V was pared by 10 bases and J by 2 bases, with 15 bases between. This chain's CDR3 is CATHLDIAYNEQFF. CDR3 in DNA: TGTGCCACCCATCTTGACATCGCCTACAATGAGCAGTTCTTC.

This clone was picked up a small number of times. The chain employs TRBV30 and TRBJ1-6; no clear D. V lost 5 bases and J lost 9, with 14 bases in between. CDR1 and CDR2 from the germline V gene are GTSNPN and SVGIG (reference sequence). The CDR3 loop spans 13 amino acids. DNA for the CDR3: TGTGCCTGGCATACTCTTGGTGGTTCACCCCTCCACTTT. Its protein is CAWHTLGGSPLHF.

V and J are TRBV18 and TRBJ1-1, with 12 bases matching TRBD1. Germline-derived CDR1 and CDR2 are KGHSH and LQKENI. V lost 5 bases, J lost 4 bases, and 5 bases stayed unmatched. The CDR3 totals 15 residues. This chain's CDR3 is CASSRDRGLSTEAFF. CDR3 nucleotide sequence: TGTGCCAGCTCAAGGGACAGGGGGCTTAGCACTGAAGCTTTCTTT. Supplemented by reference TRBV18 and TRBJ1-1, the full variable domain reads NAGVMQNPRHLVRRRGQEARLRCSPMKGHSHVYWYRQLPEEGLKFMVYLQKENIIDESGMPKERFSAEFPKEGPSILRIQQVVRGDSAAYFCASSRDRGLSTEAFFGQGTRLTVV.

The chain combines TRBV5-1 with TRBJ2-7, with 13 positions matching TRBD2. With 3 bases clipped from V and 4 bases from J, the junction kept 13 bases outside the gene matches. This CDR3 has 18 amino acids. The germline V gene has CDR1 SGHRS and CDR2 YFSETQ. The CDR3 loop is CASSSGQGGLAGAYEQYF. CDR3 nucleotide sequence: TGCGCCAGCAGCTCGGGACAGGGAGGACTAGCGGGAGCGTACGAGCAGTACTTC.

The V and J genes are TRBV6-5 and TRBJ1-4; D unclear. Germline CDR1 reads MNHEY; CDR2 reads SVGAGI. The V end lost 6 bases, the J end lost 8 bases, and 16 bases lay between the germline ends. The CDR3 spans 14 residues. CDR3 residues: CASSLGRVREKLFF. As DNA, the CDR3 is TGTGCCAGCAGCCTTGGGCGGGTTCGGGAAAAACTGTTTTTT.

This clone occurred once. The V gene is TRBV6-1, the J gene TRBJ1-1; tentative D call: TRBD1 (6 bases). CDR1 and CDR2 from the germline V gene are MNHNS and SASEGT. This CDR3 spans 13 amino acids. With 2 bases removed from V and 9 bases from J, the gap between germline ends came to 13 bases. The CDR3 loop reads CASSERGGAKAFF. CDR3 DNA: TGTGCCAGCAGTGAAAGGGGGGGCGCAAAAGCTTTCTTT.

The V and J genes are TRBV28 and TRBJ1-2; the D gene is possibly TRBD1 (6 bases). Germline CDR1 is MDHEN and CDR2 is SYDVKM. V was clipped by 6 bases and J by 8 bases, with 19 bases between them. The CDR3 extends over 14 amino acids. The CDR3 sequence: CASRQTGSARGYTF. CDR3 bases: TGTGCCAGCAGGCAAACAGGGTCCGCGCGGGGCTACACCTTC.

V usage is TRBV7-2 and J usage is TRBJ2-7; possibly TRBD2 for D (6 bases). The CDR3 runs 13 residues. V shed 5 bases and J shed 5 bases, with 13 bases lying between them. Germline CDR1 and CDR2: SGHTA and FQGNSA. The CDR3, as DNA: TGTGCCAGCAGCGACCCTGGCGGGGACGAGCAGTACTTC. Translated, it gives CASSDPGGDEQYF.

The chain couples TRBV5-1 to TRBJ1-4, with 9 bases aligning to TRBD1. V lost 3 bases to trimming and J lost 8 bases; unmatched junction nucleotides: 11. In germline, CDR1 is SGHRS, CDR2 YFSETQ. The CDR3 spans 16 residues. CDR3 protein: CASSSSRDRAREKLFF. CDR3 coding DNA: TGCGCCAGCAGCTCCAGCCGGGACAGGGCTAGGGAAAAACTGTTTTTT.

The chain has TRBV2 and TRBJ2-2, with D perhaps TRBD1 (6 bases). From germline, CDR1 is SNHLY and CDR2 FYNNEI. Deletions cut 5 bases from V and 3 bases from J, with 10 bases between. The CDR3 spans 14 residues. CDR3 in DNA: TGTGCCAGCAGTCCAGACAGGTACACCGGGGAGCTGTTTTTT. This codes for CASSPDRYTGELFF.